A selection of T cell receptor beta chains follows, all from one sample in a study of shared clonotypes between healthy human individuals. Assay: immunoSEQ multiplex PCR; the TCRdb copy retains only in-frame clones and omits some. The sample contains about 460,000 clones, approximately 77% of which appear only once. Sample: PBMCs. The receptors were gathered from a middle-aged woman in good health. Some clones in this sample may be carry-over from other donors' samples. Each CDR3 is given with its conserved first and last residue. The D gene is left open where the match is weak. Clone size is not always given. Where it is, it says once, few, many or a class for expanded clones.

>-|-|TRBV30|TRBJ1-4
CAWSVSGTRNEKLFF
TGTGCCTGGAGTGTGTCTGGGACCCGTAATGAAAAACTGTTTTTT
>many|TRBD2|TRBV6-4|TRBJ2-1
CASSVGSGTYNEQFF
TGTGCCAGCAGTGTGGGTAGCGGGACCTACAATGAGCAGTTCTTC
>-|-|TRBV27|TRBJ2-7
CASSTRTPPTYEQYF
TGTGCCAGCAGTACCAGGACACCTCCAACCTACGAGCAGTACTTC
>once|-|TRBV5-1|TRBJ1-1
CASSPGLRNTEAFF
TGCGCCAGCAGCCCGGGACTGCGGAACACTGAAGCTTTCTTT
>-|-|TRBV2|TRBJ2-5
CASSRQEETQYF
TGTGCCAGCAGTCGACAGGAAGAGACCCAGTACTTC
>-|-|TRBV7-5|TRBJ2-7
CARTGTAKTYEQYF
TGTGCCAGGACCGGGACAGCCAAAACCTACGAGCAGTACTTC
>-|TRBD1|TRBV2|TRBJ2-3
CASRGTQGSDTQYF
TGTGCCAGCAGGGGGACACAGGGGTCAGATACGCAGTATTTT
>-|-|TRBV28|TRBJ2-7
CASSSTETYEQYF
TGTGCCAGCAGTTCGACGGAGACATACGAGCAGTACTTC
>-|-|TRBV6-6|TRBJ2-1
CASSHERDNEQFF
TGTGCCAGCAGCCACGAAAGGGACAATGAGCAGTTCTTC
>-|TRBD1|TRBV5-1|TRBJ1-2
CASSEGQYYGYTF
TGCGCCAGCAGCGAGGGACAGTACTATGGCTACACCTTC
>-|TRBD1|TRBV27|TRBJ2-6
CASSNPRDRDHSGANVLTF
TGTGCCAGCAGCAACCCCCGGGACAGGGACCACTCTGGGGCCAACGTCCTGACTTTC
>many|TRBD1|TRBV11-1|TRBJ1-2
CASSQGAYGYTF
TGTGCCAGCAGCCAGGGGGCCTATGGCTACACCTTC
>-|-|TRBV27|TRBJ2-7
CASTPVRGSYEQYF
TGTGCCAGCACCCCTGTTCGGGGTTCCTACGAGCAGTACTTC
>few|-|TRBV4-3|TRBJ2-7
CASSPAGSGGSYYEQYF
TGCGCCAGCAGCCCGGCGGGGAGCGGAGGGTCGTATTACGAGCAGTACTTC
>few|TRBD1|TRBV5-1|TRBJ2-2
CASSSRQGNTGELFF
TGCGCCAGCAGCTCCAGACAGGGGAACACCGGGGAGCTGTTTTTT
>-|-|TRBV2|TRBJ1-5
CASSARQGQPQHF
TGTGCCAGCAGCGCACGGCAGGGTCAGCCCCAGCATTTT
>-|-|TRBV5-5|TRBJ2-1
CASSFGLQGYNEQFF
TGTGCCAGCAGCTTTGGGCTACAGGGTTACAATGAGCAGTTCTTC
>-|-|TRBV5-1|TRBJ1-1
CASSLGGTNTEAFF
TGCGCCAGCAGCTTGGGTGGGACGAACACTGAAGCTTTCTTT
>-|-|TRBV27|TRBJ2-7
CASSFSAFNEQYF
TGTGCCAGCAGTTTTTCAGCGTTCAACGAGCAGTACTTC
>-|-|TRBV20-1|TRBJ2-5
CSAIQGQTQYF
TGCAGTGCAATACAGGGACAGACCCAGTACTTC
>-|-|TRBV7-9|TRBJ1-1
CASIPGWVTEAFF
TGTGCCAGCATTCCCGGGTGGGTTACTGAAGCTTTCTTT
>-|-|TRBV6-5|TRBJ1-4
CASSYVGGTEKLFF
TGTGCCAGCAGTTACGTAGGAGGGACTGAAAAACTGTTTTTT
>-|TRBD1|TRBV7-2|TRBJ1-1
CASSLWGQPNTEAFF
TGTGCCAGCAGCTTATGGGGACAGCCGAACACTGAAGCTTTCTTT
>few|-|TRBV15|TRBJ2-7
CATSRGWGSTTEQYF
TGTGCCACCAGCAGAGGATGGGGCTCGACCACCGAGCAGTACTTC
>once|-|TRBV2|TRBJ1-1
CASSVGGLNTEAFF
TGTGCCAGCAGTGTGGGGGGCTTGAACACTGAAGCTTTCTTT
>-|TRBD2|TRBV28|TRBJ2-2
CASTGTSGRGRTGELFF
TGTGCCAGCACAGGGACTAGCGGGAGAGGGAGGACCGGGGAGCTGTTTTTT
>-|-|TRBV10-2|TRBJ1-5
CASSRSTNQPQHF
TGCGCCAGCAGCCGGAGTACCAATCAGCCCCAGCATTTT
>once|TRBD1|TRBV27|TRBJ2-1
CASSPDRAENNEQFF
TGTGCCAGCAGCCCCGACAGGGCCGAGAACAATGAGCAGTTCTTC
>-|TRBD2|TRBV7-2|TRBJ2-3
CASSFGPGGQHTQYF
TGTGCCAGCAGCTTCGGCCCGGGAGGGCAACATACGCAGTATTTT
>-|-|TRBV28|TRBJ2-7
CASSLVGYKEQYF
TGTGCCAGCAGCCTGGTGGGTTATAAGGAGCAGTACTTC
>-|-|TRBV10-3|TRBJ2-5
CAISPTPQETQYF
TGTGCCATCAGTCCCACCCCGCAAGAGACCCAGTACTTC
>-|-|TRBV6-1|TRBJ2-5
CASSPRGSQETQYF
TGTGCCAGCAGTCCCAGGGGTTCCCAAGAGACCCAGTACTTC
>few|-|TRBV7-9|TRBJ1-1
CASSPYFNTEAFF
TGTGCCAGCAGCCCTTATTTTAACACTGAAGCTTTCTTT
>-|-|TRBV7-3|TRBJ2-6
CASSFGSGANVLTF
TGTGCCAGCAGCTTTGGCTCTGGGGCCAACGTCCTGACTTTC
>-|-|TRBV7-3|TRBJ2-1
CASSWGASGSYNEQFF
TGTGCCAGCAGCTGGGGGGCTAGCGGATCCTACAATGAGCAGTTCTTC
>-|-|TRBV28|TRBJ2-7
CAITGQVGYEQYF
TGTGCCATCACGGGGCAGGTCGGCTACGAGCAGTACTTC
>-|TRBD2|TRBV28|TRBJ2-3
CASSLLRTSGVDTQYF
TGTGCCAGCAGTTTACTCCGGACTAGCGGAGTTGATACGCAGTATTTT
>-|-|TRBV18|TRBJ2-5
CASAQNRGETQYF
TGTGCCAGCGCCCAGAACCGGGGGGAGACCCAGTACTTC
>-|TRBD1|TRBV2|TRBJ2-7
CTSSPRTGSSYEQYF
TGTACCAGCAGTCCTCGGACAGGGAGCTCCTACGAGCAGTACTTC
>-|TRBD1|TRBV5-4|TRBJ2-7
CASSPTGVSYEQYF
TGTGCCAGCAGCCCGACAGGGGTATCCTACGAGCAGTACTTC
>-|TRBD2|TRBV5-1|TRBJ2-3
CASSELGGYRTDTQYF
TGCGCCAGCAGTGAGCTGGGAGGGTATCGCACAGATACGCAGTATTTT